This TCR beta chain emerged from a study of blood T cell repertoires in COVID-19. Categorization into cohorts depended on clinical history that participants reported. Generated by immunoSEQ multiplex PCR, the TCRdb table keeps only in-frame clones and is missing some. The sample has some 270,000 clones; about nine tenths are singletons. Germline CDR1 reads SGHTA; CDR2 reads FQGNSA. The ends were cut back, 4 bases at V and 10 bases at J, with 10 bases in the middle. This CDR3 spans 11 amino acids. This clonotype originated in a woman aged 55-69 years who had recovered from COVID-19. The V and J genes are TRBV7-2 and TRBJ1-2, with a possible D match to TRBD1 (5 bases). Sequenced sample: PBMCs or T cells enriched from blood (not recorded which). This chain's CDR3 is CASSSQDSYTF. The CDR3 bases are TGTGCCAGCAGCTCACAGGATTCCTACACCTTC.